This T cell receptor (beta chain) derives from a study of control samples from healthy donors and cancer patients. Germline lookup yields CDR1 SGHRS and CDR2 YFSETQ. V was clipped by 2 bases and J by 14 bases; unmatched bases: 7. The CDR3 is made up of 14 amino acids. Libraries were prepared by immunoSEQ multiplex PCR; TCRdb keeps only in-frame clonotypes and omits some of them. The sample lists around 230,000 clones, roughly 94% seen once, with approximately 1.4% in the top ten. The origin of this receptor is a man between 45 and 60 years old in good health. The sequencing input was blood. The genes are TRBV5-1 and TRBJ1-6; 10 nucleotides align to TRBD1. The chain's CDR3 is CASSLGQGVGSLHF. CDR3 bases: TGCGCCAGCAGCTTAGGACAGGGGGTAGGATCCCTCCACTTT.